This passage covers 7 T cell receptor beta chains from one sample sequenced in a study of Tregs in tolerant kidney transplant recipients. Produced via immunoSEQ multiplex PCR; TCRdb's table is partial and in-frame only. The data show about 110,000 clones, 90% seen once. The specimen was CD4+ T cells from blood, collected before the transplant. These receptors came from a human donor who received a combined kidney and bone marrow transplant.

The gene calls are TRBV29-1 and TRBJ2-5; TRBD1 matches at 10 bases. Trimming at V came to 5 bases and at J to 3 bases, leaving 3 bases not matched to a gene. The CDR3 is 13 amino acids. Germline V lookup: CDR1 SQVTM, CDR2 ANQGSEA. CDR3 DNA sequence: TGCAGCGTTCTGGGACAGGGGAAAGAGACCCAGTACTTC. This sequence encodes CSVLGQGKETQYF.

The chain joins TRBV18 to TRBJ2-7; 8 bases agree with TRBD1. Germline CDR1 and CDR2: KGHSH and LQKENI. This CDR3 contains 14 residues. With 6 bases clipped from V and 0 bases from J, the junction kept 4 bases outside the gene matches. The CDR3 reads CASSHRGDSYEQYF. The CDR3 DNA reads TGTGCCAGCTCCCACAGGGGGGACTCCTACGAGCAGTACTTC.

The chain uses TRBV19 and TRBJ2-5; weak D call: TRBD2 (5 bases). The CDR3 extends over 14 amino acids. The germline V and J ends were trimmed by 0 bases and 5 bases, with 10 bases remaining between them. Germline V gives CDR1 LNHDA, CDR2 SQIVND (reference sequence). CDR3 in DNA: TGTGCCAGTAGTATAGACCTAGCTGTGGAGACCCAGTACTTC. It encodes CASSIDLAVETQYF. Using reference TRBV19 and TRBJ2-5 for the parts outside the CDR3, the full variable domain is DGGITQSPKYLFRKEGQNVTLSCEQNLNHDAMYWYRQDPGQGLRLIYYSQIVNDFQKGDIAEGYSVSREKKESFPLTVTSAQKNPTAFYLCASSIDLAVETQYFGPGTRLLVL.

The chain links TRBV19 to TRBJ2-3; 10 bases are shared with TRBD2. CDR1 and CDR2 from the germline V gene are LNHDA and SQIVND (reference sequence). The CDR3 extends over 19 amino acids. Germline trimming cut 1 base from V and 3 bases from J; bases unmatched to any gene: 13. Here the CDR3 DNA reads TGTGCCAGTAGTATAGCCCCCCGACTAGCGGGTGTCAGGACAGATACGCAGTATTTT. It codes for CASSIAPRLAGVRTDTQYF.

The chain recombines TRBV19 with TRBJ1-5; 8 nucleotides agree with TRBD1. Germline V gene sequence: CDR1 LNHDA, CDR2 SQIVND (reference sequence). The CDR3 sequence is 17 residues long. Trimming took 6 bases from V and 2 from J; bases not matched to a gene: 12. The CDR3: CASSPMTGVKGNQPQHF. For the CDR3, the DNA is TGTGCCAGTAGCCCAATGACAGGGGTTAAGGGCAATCAGCCCCAGCATTTT.

V usage is TRBV28 and J usage is TRBJ1-2, with TRBD1 as a possible D gene (6 bases). V was shortened by 7 bases and J by 4 bases, with 16 bases between the two germline ends. The CDR3 loop spans 14 amino acids. CDR1 is MDHEN, CDR2 SYDVKM, per germline. The CDR3 DNA reads TGTGCCAGCACCCCCGGACAGTTCGGCTATGGCTACACCTTC. This gives the protein CASTPGQFGYGYTF.

The rearrangement joins TRBV5-1 to TRBJ1-1; 11 positions agree with TRBD1. With V trimmed by 4 bases and J by 5 bases, 4 bases remained unmatched. Germline assignment: CDR1 SGHRS and CDR2 YFSETQ. The CDR3 totals 14 residues. The CDR3, as DNA: TGCGCCAGCAGCCCTGGGACAGGGGGGACTGAAGCTTTCTTT. It specifies CASSPGTGGTEAFF.